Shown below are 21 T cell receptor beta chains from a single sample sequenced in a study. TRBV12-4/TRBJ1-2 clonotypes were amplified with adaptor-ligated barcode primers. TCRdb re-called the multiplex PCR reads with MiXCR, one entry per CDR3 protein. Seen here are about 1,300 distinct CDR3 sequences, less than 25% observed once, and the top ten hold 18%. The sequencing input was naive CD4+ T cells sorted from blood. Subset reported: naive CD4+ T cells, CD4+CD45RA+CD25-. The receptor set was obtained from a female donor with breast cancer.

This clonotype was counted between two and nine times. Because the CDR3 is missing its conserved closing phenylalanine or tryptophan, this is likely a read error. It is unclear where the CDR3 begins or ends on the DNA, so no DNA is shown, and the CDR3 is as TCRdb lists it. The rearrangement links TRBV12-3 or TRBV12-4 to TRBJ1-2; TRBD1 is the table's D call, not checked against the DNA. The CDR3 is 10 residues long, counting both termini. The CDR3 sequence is CASSLTPWGQ.

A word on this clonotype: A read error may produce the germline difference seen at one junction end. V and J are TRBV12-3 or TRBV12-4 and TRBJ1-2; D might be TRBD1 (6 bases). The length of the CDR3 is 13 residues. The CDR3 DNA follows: TGCGCCAGCAGTTTGTACAGGGAGGGTGGCTACACCTTC. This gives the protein CASSLYREGGYTF.

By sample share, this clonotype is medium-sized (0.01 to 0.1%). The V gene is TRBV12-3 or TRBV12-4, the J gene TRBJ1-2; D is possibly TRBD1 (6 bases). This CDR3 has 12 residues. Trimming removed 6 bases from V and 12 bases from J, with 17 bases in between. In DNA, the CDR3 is TGTGCCAGCAGCCGTGACAGGATATCCCACACCTTC. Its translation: CASSRDRISHTF.

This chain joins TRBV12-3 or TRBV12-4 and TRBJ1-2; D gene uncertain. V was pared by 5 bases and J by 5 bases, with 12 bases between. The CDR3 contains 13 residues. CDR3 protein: CASSTPGGYGYTF. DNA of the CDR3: TGTGCCAGCAGTACGCCGGGCGGGTATGGCTACACCTTC.

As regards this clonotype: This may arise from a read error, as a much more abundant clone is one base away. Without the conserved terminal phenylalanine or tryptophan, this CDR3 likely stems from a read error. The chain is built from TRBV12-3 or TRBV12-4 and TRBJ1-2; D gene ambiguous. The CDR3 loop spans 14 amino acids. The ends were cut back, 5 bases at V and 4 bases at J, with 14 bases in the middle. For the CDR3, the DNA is TGTGCCAGCAGTCCCACCAGGCAGGTCTATGGCTACACCTCC. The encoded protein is CASSPTRQVYGYTS.

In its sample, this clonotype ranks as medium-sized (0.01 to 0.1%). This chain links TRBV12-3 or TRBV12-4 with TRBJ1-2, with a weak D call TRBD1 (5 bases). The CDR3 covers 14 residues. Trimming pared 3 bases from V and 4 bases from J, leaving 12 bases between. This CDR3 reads CASSFGRGGYGYTF. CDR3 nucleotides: TGTGCCAGCAGTTTTGGTAGGGGTGGCTATGGCTACACCTTC.

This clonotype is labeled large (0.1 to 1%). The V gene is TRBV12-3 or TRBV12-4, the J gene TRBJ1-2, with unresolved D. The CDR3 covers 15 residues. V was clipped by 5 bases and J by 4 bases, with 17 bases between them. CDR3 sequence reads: CASSQATADIYGYTF. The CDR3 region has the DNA TGTGCCAGCAGTCAGGCTACAGCCGACATCTATGGCTACACCTTC.

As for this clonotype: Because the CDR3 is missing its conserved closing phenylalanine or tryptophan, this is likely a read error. CDR3 DNA sequence: TGTGCCAGCAGTTTGGCGGGTTCCTATGGCTACACCTCC. As protein: CASSLAGSYGYTS. The chain links TRBV12-3 or TRBV12-4 to TRBJ1-2, with D hard to call. The CDR3 runs to 13 residues. Deletions cut 3 bases from V and 4 bases from J, with 9 bases between.

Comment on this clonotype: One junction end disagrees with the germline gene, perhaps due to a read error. The CDR3, as DNA: TGTACCAGCAGTAGATTCGGGACAGGGAACTATGGCTACACCTTC. Residues: CTSSRFGTGNYGYTF. The chain employs TRBV12-3 or TRBV12-4 and TRBJ1-2; 9 positions agree with TRBD1. The CDR3 is 15 residues long.

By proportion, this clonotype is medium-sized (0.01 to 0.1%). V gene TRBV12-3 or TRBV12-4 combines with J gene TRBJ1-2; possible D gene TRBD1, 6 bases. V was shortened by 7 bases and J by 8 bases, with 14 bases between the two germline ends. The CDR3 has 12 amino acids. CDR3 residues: CASISRGKGYTF. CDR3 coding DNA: TGTGCCAGCATCTCCAGGGGAAAAGGCTACACCTTC.

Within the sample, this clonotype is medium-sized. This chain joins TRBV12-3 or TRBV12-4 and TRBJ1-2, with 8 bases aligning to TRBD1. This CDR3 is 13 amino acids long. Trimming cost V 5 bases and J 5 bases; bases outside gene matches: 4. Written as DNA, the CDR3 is TGTGCCAGCAGTCCAAGGACAGGGTATGGCTACACCTTC. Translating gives CASSPRTGYGYTF.

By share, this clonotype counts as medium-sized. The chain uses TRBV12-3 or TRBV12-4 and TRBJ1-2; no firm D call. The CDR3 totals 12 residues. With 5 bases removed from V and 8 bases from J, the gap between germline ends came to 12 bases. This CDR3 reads CASSPLPEGYTF. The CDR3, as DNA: TGTGCCAGCAGTCCCCTTCCGGAAGGCTACACCTTC.

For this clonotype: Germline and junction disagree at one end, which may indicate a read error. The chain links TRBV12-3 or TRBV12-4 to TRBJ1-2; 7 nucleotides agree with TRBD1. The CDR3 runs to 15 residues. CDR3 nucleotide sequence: TGTGCCAGCAGACCTCCGGGACAGCATAACTATGACTACACCTTC. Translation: CASRPPGQHNYDYTF.

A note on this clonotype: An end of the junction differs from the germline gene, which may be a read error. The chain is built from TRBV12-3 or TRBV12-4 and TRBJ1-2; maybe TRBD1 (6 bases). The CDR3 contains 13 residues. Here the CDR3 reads CASSRLQGSSCAF. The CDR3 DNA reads TGTGCCAGCAGTCGTCTACAGGGTTCGAGCTGCGCCTTC.

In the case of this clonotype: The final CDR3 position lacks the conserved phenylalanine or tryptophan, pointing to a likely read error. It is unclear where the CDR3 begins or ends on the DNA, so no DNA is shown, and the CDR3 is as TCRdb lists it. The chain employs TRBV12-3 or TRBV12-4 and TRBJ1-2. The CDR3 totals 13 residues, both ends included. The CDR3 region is CATTGGEPRWLHL.

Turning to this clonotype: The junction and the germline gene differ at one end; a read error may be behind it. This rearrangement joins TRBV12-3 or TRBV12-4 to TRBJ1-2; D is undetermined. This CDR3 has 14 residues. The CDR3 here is CASSCVPLRHGYTF. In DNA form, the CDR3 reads TGTGCCAGCAGTTGCGTCCCACTTCGCCATGGTTACACCTTC.

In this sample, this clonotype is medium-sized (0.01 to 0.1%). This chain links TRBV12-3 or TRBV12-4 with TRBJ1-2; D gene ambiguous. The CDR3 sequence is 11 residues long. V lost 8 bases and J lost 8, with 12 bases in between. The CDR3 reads CASGNGGGYTF. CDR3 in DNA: TGTGCCAGCGGCAATGGTGGCGGCTACACCTTC.

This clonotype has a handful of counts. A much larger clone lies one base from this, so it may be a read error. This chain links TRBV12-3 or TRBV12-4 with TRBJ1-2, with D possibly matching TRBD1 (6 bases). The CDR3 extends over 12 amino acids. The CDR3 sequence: CASSYNRVGCTF. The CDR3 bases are TGTGCCAGCAGCTACAACAGGGTTGGCTGCACCTTC.

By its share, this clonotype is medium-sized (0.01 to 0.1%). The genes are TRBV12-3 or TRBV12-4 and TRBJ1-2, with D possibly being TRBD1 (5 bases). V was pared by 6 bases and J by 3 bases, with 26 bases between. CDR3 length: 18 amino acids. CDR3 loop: CASSKTDSSIKPHYGYTF. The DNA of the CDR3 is TGTGCCAGCAGCAAGACTGACAGCTCGATTAAACCACACTATGGCTACACCTTC.

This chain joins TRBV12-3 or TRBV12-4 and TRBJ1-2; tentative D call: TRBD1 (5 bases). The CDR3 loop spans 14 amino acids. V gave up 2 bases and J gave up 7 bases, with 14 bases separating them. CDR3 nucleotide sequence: TGTGCCAGCAGTTTATCCGGGACCCGCTGTGGCTACACCTTC. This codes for CASSLSGTRCGYTF.

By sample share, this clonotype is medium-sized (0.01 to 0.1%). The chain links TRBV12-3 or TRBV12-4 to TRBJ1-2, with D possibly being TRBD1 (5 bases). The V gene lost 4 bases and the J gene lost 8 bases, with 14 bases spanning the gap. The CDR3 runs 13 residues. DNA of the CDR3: TGTGCCAGCAGTTCCGGGACGTGGTGGGGCTACACCTTC. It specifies CASSSGTWWGYTF.